These T cell receptor beta chains were read from a single sample in a study of early T cells in non-severe SARS-CoV-2 infection. One entry per CDR3 protein, called by TCRdb with MiXCR from the 5' RACE reads. Of fewer than 65,000 distinct CDR3 sequences listed, around 6.5% are singletons. Source: whole blood, taken at baseline. Receptor source: an adult who was a healthcare worker with PCR-confirmed SARS-CoV-2 infection or an uninfected control (not recorded which). CDR3s leave out the opening cysteine and the closing phenylalanine or tryptophan. Each record gives: J gene, V gene, D gene, CDR3 protein. The D gene is left open where the match is weak.

TRBJ2-3 TRBV9 . ASSVSESTDTQY
TRBJ1-1 TRBV7-3 TRBD1 ASSSLDRGTEAF
TRBJ2-6 TRBV27 . ASRRGSGANVLT
TRBJ1-1 TRBV5-6 TRBD1 ASSPRTGLNTEAF
TRBJ2-4 TRBV28 . ASSLKGGSIQY
TRBJ1-6 TRBV7-9 TRBD1 ASSQGQENSPLH
TRBJ1-1 TRBV30 TRBD1 AWSPTGTTEAF
TRBJ2-7 TRBV7-9 . ASSPPGFYEQY
TRBJ2-5 TRBV19 TRBD2 ASRRTSGVQETQY
TRBJ2-7 TRBV7-9 . ASSSGGHRTYEQY
TRBJ2-4 TRBV9 TRBD2 ASSVTSGSYLAKNIQY
TRBJ2-1 TRBV20-1 TRBD2 SAARRRTSGNEQF
TRBJ2-2 TRBV18 . ASSPRDSAGGELF
TRBJ2-7 TRBV5-1 . ATTSRSSYEQY
TRBJ2-5 TRBV11-2 . ASSFGGSETQY
TRBJ2-2 TRBV20-1 . SARDGTGELF
TRBJ2-7 TRBV25-1 . ASSEYRGFYEQY
TRBJ1-1 TRBV7-8 TRBD1 ASSLQGGTNTEAF
TRBJ2-3 TRBV2 TRBD2 ASGTSGFTDTQY
TRBJ2-2 TRBV10-3 . AIRPLTGELF
TRBJ2-7 TRBV10-3 . AINGLGDYEQY
TRBJ2-5 TRBV11-2 TRBD2 ASSSLGTSGIQETQY
TRBJ1-1 TRBV15 . ATSRAAENTEAF
TRBJ2-3 TRBV20-1 TRBD2 SAYSGSADTQY
TRBJ1-2 TRBV14 TRBD1 ASSQTQGSSYGYT
TRBJ2-1 TRBV20-1 . SATSGTYNEQF
TRBJ1-6 TRBV28 . ASSGRSSYNSPLH
TRBJ2-1 TRBV10-3 TRBD2 AISESRTSASSYNEQF
TRBJ2-3 TRBV9 . ASSVATADTQY
TRBJ1-1 TRBV12-3/TRBV12-4 TRBD1 ASSPRGLGEISRF
TRBJ2-7 TRBV7-8 TRBD1 ASSPGTGVLSVEQY
TRBJ2-6 TRBV4-1 TRBD1 ASSQAEDRGLSGANVLT
TRBJ1-2 TRBV19 TRBD1 ASAGQGAPGYT
TRBJ1-2 TRBV20-1 . SARRQEKGYGYT
TRBJ2-7 TRBV5-8 . ASSKTPGLDYEQY